The TCR beta chain under discussion was sequenced for a study of T cell responses to AZD1222 COVID-19 vaccine. Germline V gene sequence: CDR1 SGHDT, CDR2 YYEEEE. CDR3 length: 17 amino acids. V gave up 0 bases and J gave up 2 bases; unmatched junction bases: 6. The method was immunoSEQ multiplex PCR; TCRdb's version includes in-frame clones alone and lacks a portion of them. The sample lists 100,000 to 150,000 clones, roughly 87% occurring once. This sequence was found in an adult in good health. The sample was peripheral blood, taken on day 0 of MenACWY control vaccination. The chain couples TRBV5-6 to TRBJ2-2; 8 positions match TRBD1. The CDR3 here is CASSLDPGTGNTGELFF. DNA of the CDR3: TGTGCCAGCAGCTTGGACCCCGGGACAGGCAACACCGGGGAGCTGTTTTTT.